This T cell receptor (beta chain) was captured by sequencing in a study of blood T cell repertoires in COVID-19. Study background: Some COVID-19 samples were acute and others convalescent; all came from the United States, Italy and Spain.

In regard to this clone: This specimen includes other DNA sequences encoding the same CDR3.

V was cut by 1 base and J by 2 bases, with 6 bases left in between. In germline, CDR1 is MGHRA, CDR2 YSYEKL. CDR3 length: 14 residues. Original methodology: Cell counts per sample came from amplifying reference gene primers. Profiling relied on immunoSEQ multiplex PCR, and the TCRdb table lists in-frame clones only, not all of them. The V and J calls and clone size come from that table; D and trimming were worked out from the DNA. This sample has around 450,000 clones, with roughly 85% found just once. The source material was PBMCs or T cells enriched from blood (not recorded which). The clonotype originates from a woman between 18 and 29 years old with acute COVID-19. The V gene is TRBV4-1, the J gene TRBJ1-3; TRBD1 is a possible D gene (6 bases). The CDR3 sequence is CASSQGGPGNTIYF. The CDR3 nucleotides read TGCGCCAGCAGCCAAGGGGGGCCTGGAAACACCATATATTTT.